These T cell receptor beta chains were read from a single sample in a study of persistence of HIV-infected CD4 T cells. No cognate antigen is known for these TCRs. Assay used: immunoSEQ multiplex PCR; TCRdb lists only in-frame clones, some missing. This sample carries roughly 32,000 clones, roughly four fifths of them seen once, and the ten largest clones take 15% to 20%. This specimen consisted of CD4+ T cells sorted from PBMCs after roughly 18-hour stimulation, obtained from a patient who received antiretroviral therapy. Receptors originate from an adult woman with HIV who was CMV-seropositive. The CDR3 runs from the conserved cysteine through the conserved F or W. The order of the fields is V gene, D gene, J gene, clone size, CDR3 DNA, CDR3 protein. A D gene is named only where the DNA matches it firmly. The listing skips clone size in some rows; elsewhere it reads once, few, many or a size class.

v_gene: TRBV7-9
d_gene: TRBD1
j_gene: TRBJ1-5
abundance: .
CDR3nt: TGTGCCAGCAGTGGACAGGGTAGCAATCAGCCCCAGCATTTT
CDR3aa: CASSGQGSNQPQHF

v_gene: TRBV30
d_gene: .
j_gene: TRBJ1-6
abundance: .
CDR3nt: TGTGCCTGGCAGGGAATCTATAATTCACCCCTCCACTTT
CDR3aa: CAWQGIYNSPLHF

v_gene: TRBV4-3
d_gene: .
j_gene: TRBJ1-1
abundance: .
CDR3nt: TGCGCCAGCAGCTTGGCCAGGGGCACTGAAGCTTTCTTT
CDR3aa: CASSLARGTEAFF

v_gene: TRBV28
d_gene: .
j_gene: TRBJ1-2
abundance: .
CDR3nt: TGTGCCAGCAGCCCCGAAGGACGGGGGGGCGTTGGCTACACCTTC
CDR3aa: CASSPEGRGGVGYTF

v_gene: TRBV29-1
d_gene: TRBD1
j_gene: TRBJ1-1
abundance: once
CDR3nt: TGCAGCGTTGTCAAAAAAGGACAGGGGGTCGGGATGAACACTGAAGCTTTCTTT
CDR3aa: CSVVKKGQGVGMNTEAFF

v_gene: TRBV6-1
d_gene: .
j_gene: TRBJ1-4
abundance: .
CDR3nt: TGTGCCAGCAGTGAAGGGACCCTTAGTGAAAAACTGTTTTTT
CDR3aa: CASSEGTLSEKLFF

v_gene: TRBV5-5
d_gene: TRBD2
j_gene: TRBJ2-3
abundance: .
CDR3nt: TGTGCCAGCAGCTTGGTGGCTAGCGGGAGTCGGACAGATACGCAGTATTTT
CDR3aa: CASSLVASGSRTDTQYF

v_gene: TRBV6-2/TRBV6-3
d_gene: TRBD1
j_gene: TRBJ2-7
abundance: .
CDR3nt: TGTGCCAGCAGTGATAGGACAGGGGGCGACGAGCAGTACTTC
CDR3aa: CASSDRTGGDEQYF

v_gene: TRBV11-3
d_gene: .
j_gene: TRBJ1-1
abundance: .
CDR3nt: TGTGCCAGCAGCCCCCATAGTCGAGCATGGAACACTGAAGCTTTCTTT
CDR3aa: CASSPHSRAWNTEAFF

v_gene: TRBV5-6
d_gene: .
j_gene: TRBJ2-1
abundance: once
CDR3nt: TGTGCCAGCAGCTTGGAGGGCTCCGGGATTTACAATGAGCAGTTCTTC
CDR3aa: CASSLEGSGIYNEQFF

v_gene: TRBV20-1
d_gene: .
j_gene: TRBJ2-5
abundance: .
CDR3nt: TGCAGTGCTAGAGTGATTGAGACCCAGTACTTC
CDR3aa: CSARVIETQYF

v_gene: TRBV10-3
d_gene: TRBD2
j_gene: TRBJ2-7
abundance: .
CDR3nt: TGTGCCATCAGTGGGACTAGCGGGAGTACCTACGAGCAGTACTTC
CDR3aa: CAISGTSGSTYEQYF

v_gene: TRBV30
d_gene: .
j_gene: TRBJ1-1
abundance: .
CDR3nt: TGTGCCTGGAGTGTACAGCCGGGGGGCTTCACTGAAGCTTTCTTT
CDR3aa: CAWSVQPGGFTEAFF

v_gene: TRBV12-3/TRBV12-4
d_gene: .
j_gene: TRBJ2-2
abundance: .
CDR3nt: TGTGCCAGCAGGTCCCGGTCGACCGGGGAGCTGTTTTTT
CDR3aa: CASRSRSTGELFF

v_gene: TRBV5-4
d_gene: .
j_gene: TRBJ2-5
abundance: .
CDR3nt: TGTGCCACCTGCACAGGGGGGGGCCTTAGCCAAGAGACCCAGTACTTC
CDR3aa: CATCTGGGLSQETQYF

v_gene: TRBV7-9
d_gene: .
j_gene: TRBJ2-1
abundance: once
CDR3nt: TGTGCCAGCACTTCCCCATTCCTCCGGCGGGACAATGAGCAGTTCTTC
CDR3aa: CASTSPFLRRDNEQFF

v_gene: TRBV10-1
d_gene: TRBD1
j_gene: TRBJ2-1
abundance: .
CDR3nt: TGCGCCAGCTCGAACAGGGGATCCAGCAATGAGCAGTTCTTC
CDR3aa: CASSNRGSSNEQFF

v_gene: TRBV7-2
d_gene: .
j_gene: TRBJ1-3
abundance: .
CDR3nt: TGTGCCAGCAGCTTAGGGACGGCCTCTGGAAACACCATATATTTT
CDR3aa: CASSLGTASGNTIYF

v_gene: TRBV15
d_gene: .
j_gene: TRBJ2-3
abundance: .
CDR3nt: TGTGCCACCAGCATCTCGCGCGGGCCGACAGATACGCAGTATTTT
CDR3aa: CATSISRGPTDTQYF

v_gene: TRBV29-1
d_gene: .
j_gene: TRBJ2-1
abundance: .
CDR3nt: TGCAGCGTTCACTTGGGGAACTCCTACAATGAGCAGTTCTTC
CDR3aa: CSVHLGNSYNEQFF

v_gene: TRBV7-2
d_gene: .
j_gene: TRBJ2-1
abundance: .
CDR3nt: TGTGCCAGCAGCTTAAGAGAGGTTCAAGCGGCTAAGGAGCAGTTCTTC
CDR3aa: CASSLREVQAAKEQFF

v_gene: TRBV7-9
d_gene: TRBD2
j_gene: TRBJ2-7
abundance: .
CDR3nt: TGTGCCAGCAGCCCCAGGTCAGCGGGAGGGCCCAACGAGCAGTACTTC
CDR3aa: CASSPRSAGGPNEQYF

v_gene: TRBV19
d_gene: TRBD2
j_gene: TRBJ2-3
abundance: .
CDR3nt: TGTGCCAGTAGTATAGGGGCTAGCGGGGCAGATACGCAGTATTTT
CDR3aa: CASSIGASGADTQYF

v_gene: TRBV9
d_gene: .
j_gene: TRBJ1-3
abundance: once
CDR3nt: TGTGCCAGCAGCGTAGCAGGGTCGAACACCATATATTTT
CDR3aa: CASSVAGSNTIYF

v_gene: TRBV7-3
d_gene: .
j_gene: TRBJ2-3
abundance: .
CDR3nt: TGTGCCAGCAGCTTACAGGTCACAGGGACGCAGTATTTT
CDR3aa: CASSLQVTGTQYF

v_gene: TRBV5-1
d_gene: .
j_gene: TRBJ2-7
abundance: .
CDR3nt: TGCGCCAGCAGCTTGGTGTCAGTTGGAGGCGAGCAGTACTTC
CDR3aa: CASSLVSVGGEQYF

v_gene: TRBV5-4
d_gene: .
j_gene: TRBJ1-3
abundance: .
CDR3nt: TGTGCCAGCAGCTTGAACAGCCAATACTCTGGAAACACCATATATTTT
CDR3aa: CASSLNSQYSGNTIYF

v_gene: TRBV12-5
d_gene: .
j_gene: TRBJ2-2
abundance: .
CDR3nt: TGTGCTAGTGGTTTGGGCAGTGAAACCGGGGAGCTGTTTTTT
CDR3aa: CASGLGSETGELFF

v_gene: TRBV29-1
d_gene: .
j_gene: TRBJ1-1
abundance: few
CDR3nt: TGCAGCGTTGAACGACAAAAGAACACTGAAGCTTTCTTT
CDR3aa: CSVERQKNTEAFF

v_gene: TRBV25-1
d_gene: TRBD1
j_gene: TRBJ1-1
abundance: .
CDR3nt: TGTGCCAGCAGTGAACATGACAGGGGGAACACTGAAGCTTTCTTT
CDR3aa: CASSEHDRGNTEAFF

v_gene: TRBV2
d_gene: TRBD1
j_gene: TRBJ1-4
abundance: .
CDR3nt: TGTGCCAGCACCGAACCTGGACAGGGAAGGGGAGCTAATGAAAAACTGTTTTTT
CDR3aa: CASTEPGQGRGANEKLFF

v_gene: TRBV5-1
d_gene: .
j_gene: TRBJ1-1
abundance: once
CDR3nt: TGCGCCAGCAGCTTGGGGCGGAACACTGAAGCTTTCTTT
CDR3aa: CASSLGRNTEAFF

v_gene: TRBV6-5
d_gene: .
j_gene: TRBJ1-6
abundance: .
CDR3nt: TGTGCCAGCAGTTCATGGGGGGAGATGACACCCCTCCACTTT
CDR3aa: CASSSWGEMTPLHF

v_gene: TRBV7-6
d_gene: .
j_gene: TRBJ2-5
abundance: .
CDR3nt: TGTGCCAGCAGCTTAGAGAGGGGCTCGAAGACCCAGTACTTC
CDR3aa: CASSLERGSKTQYF

v_gene: TRBV19
d_gene: .
j_gene: TRBJ2-7
abundance: .
CDR3nt: TGTGCCAGTAGTAGGGGCGCGGGACAGAGCTACGAGCAGTACTTC
CDR3aa: CASSRGAGQSYEQYF

v_gene: TRBV9
d_gene: .
j_gene: TRBJ1-4
abundance: .
CDR3nt: TGTGCCAGCAGCGCCAGAAAGGGCGAAAAACTGTTTTTT
CDR3aa: CASSARKGEKLFF

v_gene: TRBV18
d_gene: TRBD1
j_gene: TRBJ1-5
abundance: few
CDR3nt: TGTGCCAGCTCCCCGGACAGGGGAAGTATTCAGCCCCAGCATTTT
CDR3aa: CASSPDRGSIQPQHF

v_gene: TRBV24-1
d_gene: .
j_gene: TRBJ1-1
abundance: .
CDR3nt: TGTGCCACCAGACCCAGGGGACCAAACACTGAAGCTTTCTTT
CDR3aa: CATRPRGPNTEAFF

v_gene: TRBV7-9
d_gene: .
j_gene: TRBJ1-4
abundance: .
CDR3nt: TGTGCCAGCAGCTTAGATTTAGGGGGAACAACTAATGAAAAACTGTTTTTT
CDR3aa: CASSLDLGGTTNEKLFF

v_gene: TRBV19
d_gene: TRBD1
j_gene: TRBJ1-2
abundance: .
CDR3nt: TGTGCCAGTAGTCCCAGGACAGGAAGCCATGGCTACACCTTC
CDR3aa: CASSPRTGSHGYTF

v_gene: TRBV7-6
d_gene: TRBD1
j_gene: TRBJ2-3
abundance: .
CDR3nt: TGTGCCAGCAGCCCCGGGACAGGGTCAGCAGATACGCAGTATTTT
CDR3aa: CASSPGTGSADTQYF

v_gene: TRBV24-1
d_gene: .
j_gene: TRBJ1-4
abundance: .
CDR3nt: TGTGCCACCAGTGAACCCGGTGTCCGAGGGGAAAAACTGTTTTTT
CDR3aa: CATSEPGVRGEKLFF

v_gene: TRBV28
d_gene: .
j_gene: TRBJ1-2
abundance: once
CDR3nt: TGTGCCAGCAGTGCACAGGACTATGGCTACACCTTC
CDR3aa: CASSAQDYGYTF

v_gene: TRBV6-5
d_gene: TRBD1
j_gene: TRBJ1-5
abundance: once
CDR3nt: TGTGCCAGCCCTTCGCGGGACAGCGACAATCAGCCCCAGCATTTT
CDR3aa: CASPSRDSDNQPQHF

v_gene: TRBV4-3
d_gene: .
j_gene: TRBJ1-2
abundance: .
CDR3nt: TGCGCCAGCAGCCAAGATAGACAGAGACCAAACTATGGCTACACCTTC
CDR3aa: CASSQDRQRPNYGYTF

v_gene: TRBV2
d_gene: TRBD1
j_gene: TRBJ1-2
abundance: .
CDR3nt: TGTGCCAGCAGTGAAGGGACAGGGGCTGCTGGCGGCTACACCTTC
CDR3aa: CASSEGTGAAGGYTF

v_gene: TRBV29-1
d_gene: .
j_gene: TRBJ2-1
abundance: once
CDR3nt: TGCAGCGTTGGATACAATGAGCAGTTCTTC
CDR3aa: CSVGYNEQFF

v_gene: TRBV2
d_gene: .
j_gene: TRBJ2-7
abundance: .
CDR3nt: TGTGCCAGCAGTGAATTCGGAGGGGGCTCCTACGAGCAGTACTTC
CDR3aa: CASSEFGGGSYEQYF

v_gene: TRBV3-1/TRBV3-2
d_gene: .
j_gene: TRBJ2-3
abundance: .
CDR3nt: TGTGCCAGCAGCCGTAGAAGGGGGGCAAGCACAGATACGCAGTATTTT
CDR3aa: CASSRRRGASTDTQYF

v_gene: TRBV16
d_gene: .
j_gene: TRBJ1-5
abundance: .
CDR3nt: TGTGCCAGCAGCGAGGCCCAGGGGCCTAATCAGCCCCAGCATTTT
CDR3aa: CASSEAQGPNQPQHF

v_gene: TRBV7-9
d_gene: TRBD1
j_gene: TRBJ2-3
abundance: .
CDR3nt: TGTGCCAGCAGCTCGCCCTGGACAGGGGGGACAGATACGCAGTATTTT
CDR3aa: CASSSPWTGGTDTQYF

v_gene: TRBV5-1
d_gene: .
j_gene: TRBJ2-7
abundance: .
CDR3nt: TGCGCCAGCAGCTTGGCCGCCCAAGACTACGAGCAGTACTTC
CDR3aa: CASSLAAQDYEQYF

v_gene: TRBV12-3/TRBV12-4
d_gene: .
j_gene: TRBJ2-3
abundance: once
CDR3nt: TGTGCCAGCAGATTCGGGTTTTCCGATACGCAGTATTTT
CDR3aa: CASRFGFSDTQYF